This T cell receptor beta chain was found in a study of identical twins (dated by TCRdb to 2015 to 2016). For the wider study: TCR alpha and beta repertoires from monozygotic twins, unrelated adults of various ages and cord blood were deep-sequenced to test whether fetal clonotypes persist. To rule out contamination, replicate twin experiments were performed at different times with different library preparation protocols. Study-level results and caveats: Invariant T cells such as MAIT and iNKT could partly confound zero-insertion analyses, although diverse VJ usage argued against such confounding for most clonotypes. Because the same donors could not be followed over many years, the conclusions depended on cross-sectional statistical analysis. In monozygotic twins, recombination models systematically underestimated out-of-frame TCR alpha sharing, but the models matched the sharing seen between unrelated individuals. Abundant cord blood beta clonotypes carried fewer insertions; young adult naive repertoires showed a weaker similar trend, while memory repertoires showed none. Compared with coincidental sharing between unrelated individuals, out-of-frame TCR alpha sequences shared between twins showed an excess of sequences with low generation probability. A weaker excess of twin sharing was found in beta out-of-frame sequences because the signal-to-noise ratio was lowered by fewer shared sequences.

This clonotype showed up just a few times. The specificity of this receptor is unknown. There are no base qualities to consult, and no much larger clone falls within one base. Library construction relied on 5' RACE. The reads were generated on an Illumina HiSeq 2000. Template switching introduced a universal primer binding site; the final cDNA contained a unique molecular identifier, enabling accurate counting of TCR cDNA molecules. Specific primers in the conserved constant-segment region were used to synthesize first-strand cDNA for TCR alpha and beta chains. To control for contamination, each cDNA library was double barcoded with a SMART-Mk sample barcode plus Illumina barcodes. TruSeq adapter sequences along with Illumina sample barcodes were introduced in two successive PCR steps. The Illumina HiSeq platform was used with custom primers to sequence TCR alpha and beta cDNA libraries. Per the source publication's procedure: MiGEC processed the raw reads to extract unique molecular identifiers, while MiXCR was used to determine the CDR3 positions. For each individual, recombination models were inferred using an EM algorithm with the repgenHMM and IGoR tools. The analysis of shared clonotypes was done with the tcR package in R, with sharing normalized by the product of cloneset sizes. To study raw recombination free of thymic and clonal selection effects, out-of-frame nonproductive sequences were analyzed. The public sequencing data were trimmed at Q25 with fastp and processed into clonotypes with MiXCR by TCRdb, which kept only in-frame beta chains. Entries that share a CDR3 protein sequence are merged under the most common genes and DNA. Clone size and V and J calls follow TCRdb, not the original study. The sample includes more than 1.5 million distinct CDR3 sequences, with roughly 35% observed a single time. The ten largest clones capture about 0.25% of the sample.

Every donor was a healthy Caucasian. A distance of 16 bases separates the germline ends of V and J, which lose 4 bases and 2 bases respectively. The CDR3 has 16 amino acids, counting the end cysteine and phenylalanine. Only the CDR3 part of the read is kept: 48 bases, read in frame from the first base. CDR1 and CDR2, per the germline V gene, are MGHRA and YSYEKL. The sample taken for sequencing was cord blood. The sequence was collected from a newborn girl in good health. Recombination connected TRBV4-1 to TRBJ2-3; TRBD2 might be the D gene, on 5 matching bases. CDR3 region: CASSPRNWGVTDTQYF. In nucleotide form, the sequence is TGCGCCAGCAGCCCCCGGAACTGGGGAGTCACAGATACGCAGTATTTT.